This T cell receptor beta chain was retrieved from a study of radiotherapy plus CTLA-4 blockade in lung cancer. Background on the study: For 18% of patients, objective responses occurred, and around 31% had disease control. Study-level findings and limits: Early shifts in blood T cell clones, with interferon-beta, reportedly predicted response best. Clones of tumor-derived TCRs expanded in blood after radiotherapy plus ipilimumab.

Worth noting for this clone: Its antigen is currently unknown.

The study treated chemo-refractory metastatic non-small-cell lung cancer patients with focal radiation plus ipilimumab CTLA-4 blockade. The assay was immunoSEQ multiplex PCR, and TCRdb's table has in-frame clones only and misses some. The sample lists 50,000 to 65,000 clones; approximately 80% were seen once. The TCR originated in a human donor with non-small cell lung cancer whose response to radiotherapy plus ipilimumab could not be evaluated. Sequencing used peripheral blood, obtained from a patient treated with radiotherapy plus ipilimumab.

CDR3 loop: CASTGQVPYEQYF. As DNA, the CDR3 is TGTGCCAGCACAGGACAGGTGCCCTACGAGCAGTACTTC. The genes are TRBV7-2 and TRBJ2-7; TRBD1 agrees at 7 bases. Germline lookup yields CDR1 SGHTA and CDR2 FQGNSA. Trimming took 7 bases from V and 2 from J; bases not matched to a gene: 5. The CDR3 is made up of 13 amino acids.